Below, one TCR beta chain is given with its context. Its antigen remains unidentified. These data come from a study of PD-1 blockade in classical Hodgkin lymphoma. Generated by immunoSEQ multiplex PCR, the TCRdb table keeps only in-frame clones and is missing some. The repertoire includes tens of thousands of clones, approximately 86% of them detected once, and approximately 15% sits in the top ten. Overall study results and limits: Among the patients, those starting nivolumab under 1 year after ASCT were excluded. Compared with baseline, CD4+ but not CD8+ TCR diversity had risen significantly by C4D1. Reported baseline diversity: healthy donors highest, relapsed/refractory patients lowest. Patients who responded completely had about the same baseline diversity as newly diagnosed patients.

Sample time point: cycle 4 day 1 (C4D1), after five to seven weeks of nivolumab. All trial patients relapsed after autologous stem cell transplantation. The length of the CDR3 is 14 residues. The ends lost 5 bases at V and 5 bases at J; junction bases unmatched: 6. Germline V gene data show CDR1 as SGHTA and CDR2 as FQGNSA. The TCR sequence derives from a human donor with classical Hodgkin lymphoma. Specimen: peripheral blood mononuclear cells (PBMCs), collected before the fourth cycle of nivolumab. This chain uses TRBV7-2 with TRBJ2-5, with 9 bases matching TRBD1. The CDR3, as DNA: TGTGCCAGCAGCCTACAGGGGGCGGGGGAGACCCAGTACTTC. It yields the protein CASSLQGAGETQYF.